These 25 T cell receptor beta chains share one sample of origin, sequenced in a study of radiotherapy plus CTLA-4 blockade in lung cancer (dated by TCRdb to between 2017 and 2018). The library was obtained by the immunoSEQ multiplex PCR assay. TCRdb re-hosts the immuneACCESS table, in-frame sequences only. Its copies lack some clones; in the studies checked, an unresolved V gene accounts for under half of them, and the cause for the rest is not known. The sample yields approximately 97,000 clones; 83% were counted once. The top ten constitute 0.65% to 0.9% of the sample. Specimen: peripheral blood, collected from a patient treated with radiotherapy plus ipilimumab. Receptors were obtained from a human donor with non-small cell lung cancer who had stable disease on radiotherapy plus ipilimumab.

CDR3 coding DNA: TGTGCCACCAGCAGCCCCTTAGCGGGAGGGCCGGGGGTAGAGACCCAGTACTTC. It translates to CATSSPLAGGPGVETQYF. The chain uses TRBV15 and TRBJ2-5, with 11 bases fitting TRBD2. CDR1 is LNHNV, CDR2 YYDKDF, per germline (reference sequence). Losses at the gene ends were 3 bases for V and 4 bases for J; bases not matched to a gene: 13. CDR3 size: 18 residues. The variable domain in full, completed from reference TRBV15 and TRBJ2-5, reads DAMVIQNPRYQVTQFGKPVTLSCSQTLNHNVMYWYQQKSSQAPKLLFHYYDKDFNNEADTPDNFQSRRPNTSFCFLDIRSPGLGDTAMYLCATSSPLAGGPGVETQYFGPGTRLLVL.

This clone was detected a few times. This chain joins TRBV14 and TRBJ2-1; D is uncertain. Trimming removed 1 base at V and 12 bases at J, with 19 bases between. Germline V gives CDR1 SGHDN, CDR2 FVKESK. The CDR3 is made up of 15 amino acids. The CDR3 DNA reads as TGTGCCAGCAGCCAAGGGGTATTTTATGGGGAACGGCAGTTCTTC. It codes for CASSQGVFYGERQFF.

The CDR3 is CASSPSGGRETQYF. In DNA, the CDR3 is TGTGCCAGCAGCCCTAGCGGGGGGCGGGAGACCCAGTACTTC. This sequence joins TRBV7-7 and TRBJ2-5; 11 bases are shared with TRBD2. CDR1 SSHAT and CDR2 FNYEAQ come from the germline V gene (reference sequence). The CDR3 length is 14 residues. The J segment lost 5 bases and the V segment lost 5 bases, leaving 4 bases of the junction unmatched.

The rearrangement joins TRBV2 to TRBJ2-7; TRBD1 agrees at 9 bases. With 2 bases clipped from V and 4 bases from J, the junction kept 3 bases outside the gene matches. CDR3 length: 14 residues. Germline V CDR1 and CDR2: SNHLY, FYNNEI. This chain's CDR3 is CASSERTGDYEQYF. In DNA, the CDR3 is TGTGCCAGCAGTGAAAGGACAGGGGATTACGAGCAGTACTTC.

The chain links TRBV11-2 to TRBJ1-6, with no clear D. CDR1 SGHAT and CDR2 FQNNGV come from the germline V gene. The CDR3 totals 16 residues. Deletions cut 1 base from V and 7 bases from J, with 14 bases between. The DNA for the CDR3 is TGTGCCAGCAGCTTAGCTCTATGGCTCCCAAATTCACCCCTCCACTTT. It yields the protein CASSLALWLPNSPLHF.

The chain employs TRBV19 and TRBJ1-4; D unclear. V lost 1 base to trimming and J lost 8 bases, with 17 bases between them. This CDR3 has 16 residues. CDR1 LNHDA and CDR2 SQIVND come from the germline V gene (reference sequence). In DNA, the CDR3 is TGTGCCAGTAGTATAGGGAATCGGGGATTTAGGGAAAAACTGTTTTTT. Residues: CASSIGNRGFREKLFF. Together with reference TRBV19 and TRBJ1-4, the CDR3 gives the full variable domain: DGGITQSPKYLFRKEGQNVTLSCEQNLNHDAMYWYRQDPGQGLRLIYYSQIVNDFQKGDIAEGYSVSREKKESFPLTVTSAQKNPTAFYLCASSIGNRGFREKLFFGSGTQLSVL.

For the CDR3, the DNA is TGTGCCAGCAGACCGCCAGGGACGGTGGGGACCCAGTACTTC. Translating gives CASRPPGTVGTQYF. The V call is TRBV6-5, the J call TRBJ2-5; D is possibly TRBD1 or TRBD2 (5 bases each). The CDR3 covers 14 residues. The ends were cut back, 6 bases at V and 7 bases at J, with 18 bases in the middle. From germline, CDR1 is MNHEY and CDR2 SVGAGI.

CDR3 nucleotides: TGTGCCAGCAGTCGCCACCCCAGCGGGGGGGTTTACAATGAGCAGTTCTTC. This codes for CASSRHPSGGVYNEQFF. The genes are TRBV27 and TRBJ2-1; TRBD2 aligns across 10 bases. Trimming took 5 bases from V and 4 from J; bases not matched to a gene: 11. CDR1 MNHEY and CDR2 SMNVEV come from the germline V gene (reference sequence). There are 17 residues in the CDR3.

The V gene is TRBV5-1, the J gene TRBJ2-1; 7 positions match TRBD2. V shed 0 bases and J 0 bases; nucleotides not matched to a gene: 6. From germline, CDR1 is SGHRS and CDR2 YFSETQ. The CDR3 runs to 17 residues. For the CDR3, the DNA is TGCGCCAGCAGCTTGGAAGGGACTACCCGCTCCTACAATGAGCAGTTCTTC. Its protein is CASSLEGTTRSYNEQFF.

The chain links TRBV5-1 to TRBJ1-4, with a weak D call TRBD1 (5 bases). Germline-derived CDR1 and CDR2 are SGHRS and YFSETQ. Between the trimmed V and J ends, which lost 4 bases and 2 bases, there was a span of 12 bases. This CDR3 is built from 15 residues. This chain's CDR3 is CASSPTGGTNEKLFF. The CDR3 nucleotides are TGCGCCAGCAGCCCTACGGGGGGGACTAATGAAAAACTGTTTTTT.

The chain links TRBV29-1 to TRBJ1-3; TRBD1 matches at 7 bases. This CDR3 comprises 16 residues. Germline CDR1 SQVTM, CDR2 ANQGSEA. The V gene end was trimmed by 6 bases and the J gene end by 0 bases; junction bases not matched to a gene: 11. In DNA, the CDR3 is TGCAGCGTGCATCTTACAGGGGTGGACTCTGGAAACACCATATATTTT. This codes for CSVHLTGVDSGNTIYF.

The V gene is TRBV14, the J gene TRBJ2-7; tentative D call: TRBD1 (5 bases). Germline V gives CDR1 SGHDN, CDR2 FVKESK. V lost 0 bases to trimming and J lost 1 base, with 10 bases between them. The CDR3 extends over 15 amino acids. The CDR3 loop reads CASSQDTGLSYEQYF. The CDR3 DNA is TGTGCCAGCAGCCAAGATACAGGCTTATCCTACGAGCAGTACTTC.

This clone is a singleton in its sample. The chain employs TRBV9 and TRBJ1-5, with a possible D match to TRBD1 (5 bases). V was trimmed by 4 bases and J by 0 bases, leaving 11 bases between them. Germline V gene lookup returns CDR1 SGDLS and CDR2 YYNGEE. The CDR3 extends over 15 amino acids. CDR3 region: CASSRGGYSNQPQHF. CDR3 nucleotide sequence: TGTGCCAGCAGCCGGGGGGGTTATAGCAATCAGCCCCAGCATTTT.

This chain links TRBV28 with TRBJ1-6, with 9 bases identical to TRBD1. Trimming at V came to 9 bases and at J to 7 bases, leaving 13 bases not matched to a gene. The CDR3 length is 16 residues. The germline CDR1 and CDR2 sequences are MDHEN and SYDVKM. CDR3 sequence: CASWSRGQGDNSPLHF. In DNA, the CDR3 is TGTGCCAGTTGGAGCCGGGGACAGGGCGACAATTCACCCCTCCACTTT.

This sequence joins TRBV7-9 and TRBJ2-3; 8 bases fit TRBD1. Germline V CDR1 and CDR2: SEHNR, FQNEAQ (reference sequence). The CDR3 is 16 amino acids. With 5 bases clipped from V and 0 bases from J, the junction kept 7 bases outside the gene matches. This chain's CDR3 is CASSPFRTGSTDTQYF. The CDR3, as DNA: TGTGCCAGCAGCCCATTCAGGACAGGGAGCACAGATACGCAGTATTTT.

This clone was counted only a few times. This chain joins TRBV28 and TRBJ2-2; D remains ambiguous. Per the germline V gene, CDR1 is MDHEN and CDR2 is SYDVKM. V lost 2 bases and J 6 bases, leaving 4 bases between the germline ends. The CDR3 has 12 amino acids. The DNA for the CDR3 is TGTGCCAGCAGTTTAAAACCCGGGGAGCTGTTTTTT. The encoded protein is CASSLKPGELFF. The full variable domain, its missing parts supplied by reference TRBV28 and TRBJ2-2, is DVKVTQSSRYLVKRTGEKVFLECVQDMDHENMFWYRQDPGLGLRLIYFSYDVKMKEKGDIPEGYSVSREKKERFSLILESASTNQTSMYLCASSLKPGELFFGEGSRLTVL.

This clone has only one observation. The V and J genes are TRBV7-3 and TRBJ2-1; D assignment may be TRBD1 or TRBD2 (5 bases each). Trimming left V 1 base short and J 7 bases short, with 14 bases between. Germline V gene sequence: CDR1 SGHTA, CDR2 FQGTGA. The CDR3 has 15 residues. For the CDR3, the DNA is TGTGCCAGCAGCTTAATGAGGGGCGCTGGGAATGAGCAGTTCTTC. Amino acid sequence: CASSLMRGAGNEQFF.

The chain couples TRBV5-4 to TRBJ1-4; no clear D gene. V was shortened by 4 bases and J by 1 base, with 8 bases between the two germline ends. The CDR3 is made up of 14 amino acids. Germline V gene lookup returns CDR1 SGHNT and CDR2 YYREEE (reference sequence). The CDR3 nucleotides are TGTGCCAGCAGCGTGGGAGGAACTAATGAAAAACTGTTTTTT. As protein: CASSVGGTNEKLFF.

This chain connects TRBV7-6 to TRBJ2-7, with TRBD2 matching 11 bases. This CDR3 is built from 16 residues. V shed 5 bases, J shed 0 bases, and the junction held 6 bases outside the gene matches. The germline V gene encodes CDR1 SGHVS and CDR2 FNYEAQ. The CDR3: CASSPLAGAFSYEQYF. CDR3 DNA: TGTGCCAGCAGCCCACTAGCGGGGGCGTTCTCCTACGAGCAGTACTTC. Looking up the rest from reference TRBV7-6 and TRBJ2-7 gives the full variable domain: GAGVSQSPRYKVTKRGQDVALRCDPISGHVSLYWYRQALGQGPEFLTYFNYEAQQDKSGLPNDRFSAERPEGSISTLTIQRTEQRDSAMYRCASSPLAGAFSYEQYFGPGTRLTVT.

This chain uses TRBV5-3 with TRBJ2-7; 8 nucleotides agree with TRBD1. TRBV5-3 is labeled an ORF, and its function is uncertain. V dropped 4 bases and J dropped 4; count of bases not matched to a gene: 4. CDR3 length: 13 amino acids. The CDR3 protein is CARSAGQVYEQYF. The DNA of the CDR3 is TGTGCCAGAAGCGCGGGACAGGTGTACGAGCAGTACTTC.

The rearrangement links TRBV5-5 to TRBJ2-1; D might be TRBD2 (6 bases). This CDR3 spans 16 amino acids. V was trimmed by 4 bases and J by 2 bases, leaving 16 bases between them. CDR1 is SGHKS and CDR2 is YYEKEE in the germline V gene (reference sequence). DNA of the CDR3: TGTGCCAGCAGCCCTACCCCAGCGGGCCCCTACAATGAGCAGTTCTTC. This encodes CASSPTPAGPYNEQFF.

This clone was observed a few times. This sequence joins TRBV5-1 and TRBJ1-1; D unclear. Germline CDR1 reads SGHRS; CDR2 reads YFSETQ. CDR3 length: 10 amino acids. With 5 bases removed from V and 4 bases from J, the gap between germline ends came to 3 bases. In DNA form, the CDR3 reads TGCGCCAGCAGGGGCACTGAAGCTTTCTTT. Translating it yields CASRGTEAFF.

The chain couples TRBV18 to TRBJ1-4, with 9 positions matching TRBD1. The CDR3 loop spans 14 amino acids. After removal of 5 bases from V and 8 bases from J, the junction contained 6 bases not matched to a gene. Germline V gives CDR1 KGHSH, CDR2 LQKENI. The CDR3 nucleotides read TGTGCCAGCTCAGGGGGACAGGGTCGCGAAAAACTGTTTTTT. Protein product: CASSGGQGREKLFF. Based on the CDR3 plus reference TRBV18 and TRBJ1-4, the full variable domain is NAGVMQNPRHLVRRRGQEARLRCSPMKGHSHVYWYRQLPEEGLKFMVYLQKENIIDESGMPKERFSAEFPKEGPSILRIQQVVRGDSAAYFCASSGGQGREKLFFGSGTQLSVL.

V gene TRBV7-6 combines with J gene TRBJ1-2; D perhaps matches TRBD1 (5 bases). CDR1 SGHVS and CDR2 FNYEAQ come from the germline V gene. Trimming cost V 5 bases and J 6 bases, with 13 bases left between them. CDR3 length: 13 amino acids. CDR3 protein: CASSPGAGDGYTF. The CDR3 nucleotides read TGTGCCAGCAGCCCTGGGGCGGGGGATGGCTACACCTTC.

V and J are TRBV25-1 and TRBJ2-5; 7 positions agree with TRBD2. The CDR3 is 16 residues long. Germline CDR1 and CDR2: MGHDK and SYGVNS. V trimming: 2 bases; J trimming: 0 bases; junction bases outside the gene matches: 6. This chain's CDR3 is CASSEGGAGHQETQYF. The CDR3 nucleotides are TGTGCCAGCAGTGAAGGCGGAGCGGGACACCAAGAGACCCAGTACTTC.